This T cell receptor (beta chain) was identified in a study of blood T cell repertoires in COVID-19 (TCRdb year 2020). A note on the overall study: The collaborator samples originated in the United States, Italy and Spain and spanned the acute and convalescent phases of COVID-19. Where available, HLA class I and class II types were taken from metadata supplied by the sample provider and were not determined by assay-based typing. A freely available public database, intended as a resource for researchers studying the immune response to SARS-CoV-2, is where the repertoires were released. The samples were drawn from the first 160 participants of the ongoing ImmuneRACE study and from under 1,500 subjects provided by 6 global collaborators. Subjects who had been exposed to COVID-19, were actively infected with it, or had recovered from it provided the deeply sampled blood TCRbeta repertoires that made up the dataset. The sample metadata nearly always contained a de-identified subject ID, COVID-19 status, age in years and sex. The material from the prospective study consisted of cDNA or gDNA derived from T cells, B-cell-depleted T cells, or PBMCs. The paper's findings and limits, for the study overall: How much clinical and demographic metadata was included differed by source and by participant, and the metadata was provided uncurated.

Participants in the prospective study were aged about 18 to 89 years, lived in 20 to 25 United States geographic areas, and enrolled through a virtual design. To assign participants to cohorts, the prospective study relied on clinical history that participants themselves reported in a screening survey and a study questionnaire. In the prospective study, whole blood, serum and a nasopharyngeal or oropharyngeal swab were collected from each participant by mobile phlebotomists. Participants in the prospective study had the option to provide additional blood draws and questionnaires over an approximately 2-month period. Before DNA extraction, prospective study blood samples were shipped either frozen or at room temperature. From cysteine to phenylalanine, the CDR3 is 14 amino acids long. The DNA shown is the 42-base CDR3, in frame from base 1. CDR1 and CDR2 are drawn from the germline V gene: SQVTM, ANQGSEA.

About this clone itself: Its antigen is still unknown. No much larger clonotype is one base removed from it; base qualities were not supplied.

The immunoSEQ Assay, a bias-controlled multiplex PCR, was used to amplify TCRbeta CDR3 regions from genomic DNA. Per the original workflow: Nucleated cell counts per sample were estimated from amplification of reference gene primers within the assay. To quantify the absolute abundance of each unique TCRbeta CDR3 rearrangement, sequence reads were collapsed and filtered. Productive Simpson clonality was computed per sample as the square root of Simpson's diversity index over productive rearrangements. TCRdb took over this immuneACCESS table, retaining in-frame rearrangements with V and J assigned. Such tables are incomplete; in checked studies, under half of the missing clones stem from an unresolved V gene, and the remainder is unexplained. V and J calls plus clone size are reproduced from that table; the DNA served to infer D and trimming. This sample comprises approximately 150,000 clones, about 80% of them detected only once. The ten largest clonotypes hold about 2.3% of the sample.

What was sequenced was PBMCs or T cells enriched from blood (not recorded which). Recombination connected TRBV29-1 to TRBJ2-1; 9 of the junction bases match TRBD2. The receptor was isolated from a man aged 35-49 years with acute COVID-19. Read as DNA, the sequence is TGCAGTGCTCGGATGGCGGGAGGGCCTGGTGAGCAGTTCTTC. This encodes CSARMAGGPGEQFF.